These 2 T cell receptor beta chains came from one sample sequenced in a study of T cells in Graves' hyperthyroidism and ophthalmopathy. RNA transcripts served as the template for amplifying TCR beta CDR3 regions. The primer set for the first-round RT-PCR of the TCR CDR3 was HTBI. From the multiplex PCR reads, TCRdb called clonotypes with MiXCR, one entry per CDR3 protein. The sample has 200,000 to 250,000 distinct CDR3 sequences, around 17% seen once. The sequencing input was blood. These receptors all come from a woman in her 50s with Graves' hyperthyroidism.

This sequence joins TRBV4-1 and TRBJ2-2, with 12 bases fitting TRBD2. The CDR3 runs to 16 residues. The J segment lost 4 bases and the V segment lost 6 bases, leaving 6 bases of the junction unmatched. Germline V gene sequence: CDR1 MGHRA, CDR2 YSYEKL. CDR3 sequence (DNA): TGCGCCAGCAGACACTCTAGCGGGGGGGGCACCGGGGAGCTGTTTTTT. Its translation: CASRHSSGGGTGELFF.

The rearrangement uses TRBV7-3 and TRBJ2-7; 8 bases fit TRBD2. The CDR3 has 15 amino acids. The germline gives CDR1 SGHTA, CDR2 FQGTGA. With V trimmed by 5 bases and J by 2 bases, 8 bases remained unmatched. The CDR3 DNA reads TGTGCCAGCAGCCCCGACGGGAGGGCCCCCTACGAGCAGTACTTC. This sequence encodes CASSPDGRAPYEQYF.